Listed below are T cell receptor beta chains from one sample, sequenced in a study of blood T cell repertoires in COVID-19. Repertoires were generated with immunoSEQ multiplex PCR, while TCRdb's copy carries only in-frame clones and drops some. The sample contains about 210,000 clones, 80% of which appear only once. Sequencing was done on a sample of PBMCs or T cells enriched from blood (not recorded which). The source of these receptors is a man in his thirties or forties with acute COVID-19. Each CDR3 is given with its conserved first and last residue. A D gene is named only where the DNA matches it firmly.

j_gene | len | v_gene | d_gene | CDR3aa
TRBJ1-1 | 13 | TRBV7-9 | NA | CASSQEANTEAFF
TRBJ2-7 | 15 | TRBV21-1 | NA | CASSKGDRVSYEQYF
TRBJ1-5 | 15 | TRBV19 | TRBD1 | CASRTTGGGGQPQHF
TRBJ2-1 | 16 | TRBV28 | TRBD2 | CASRVTSGGGANEQFF
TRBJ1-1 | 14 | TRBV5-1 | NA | CASSSHRAGTEAFF
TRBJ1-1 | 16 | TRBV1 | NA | CTSSQDQGSKDTEAFF
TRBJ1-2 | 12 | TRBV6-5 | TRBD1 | CASRNTGGGYTF
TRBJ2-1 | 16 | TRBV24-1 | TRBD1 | CAPTPGQGTTYNEQFF
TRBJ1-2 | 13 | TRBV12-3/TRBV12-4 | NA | CASSSHGNYGYTF
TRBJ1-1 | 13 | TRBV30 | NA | CAWSLEGGTEAFF
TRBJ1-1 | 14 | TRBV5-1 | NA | CASSLSQMNTEAFF
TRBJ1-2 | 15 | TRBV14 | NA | CASSQGQYLNYGYTF
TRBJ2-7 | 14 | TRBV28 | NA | CASSAGGFSYEQYF
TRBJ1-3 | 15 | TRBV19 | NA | CASSIPLSSGNTIYF